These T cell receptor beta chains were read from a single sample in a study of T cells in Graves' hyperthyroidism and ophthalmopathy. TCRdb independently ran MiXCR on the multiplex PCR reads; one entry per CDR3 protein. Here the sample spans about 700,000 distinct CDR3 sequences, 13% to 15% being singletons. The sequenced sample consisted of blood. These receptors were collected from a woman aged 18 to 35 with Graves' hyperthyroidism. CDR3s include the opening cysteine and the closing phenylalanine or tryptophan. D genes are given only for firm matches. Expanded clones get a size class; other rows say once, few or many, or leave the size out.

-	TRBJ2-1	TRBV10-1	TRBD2	TGCGCCAGCAGCCCTACGGGGAGCGGGGGACACAATGAGCAGTTCTTC	CASSPTGSGGHNEQFF
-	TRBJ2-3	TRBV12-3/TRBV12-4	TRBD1	TGTGCCAGCACCTCGGGACAGTTCGGGGCAGCAGGGACAGATACGCAGTATTTT	CASTSGQFGAAGTDTQYF
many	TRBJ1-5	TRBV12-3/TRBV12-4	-	TGTGCCAGCAGTTTCAGCCCTGGTGGAAGCAATCAGCCCCAGCATTTT	CASSFSPGGSNQPQHF
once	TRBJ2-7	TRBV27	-	TGTGCCAGCAGTTTAAGGGACAAATCCTACGAGCAGTACTTC	CASSLRDKSYEQYF
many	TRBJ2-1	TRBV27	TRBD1	TGTGCCAGTGGGTGGGGGGACAGGGGCTACAATGAGCAGTTCTTC	CASGWGDRGYNEQFF
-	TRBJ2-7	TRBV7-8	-	TGTGCCAGCAGCGGATACAACGTGCCCGAGCAGTACTTC	CASSGYNVPEQYF
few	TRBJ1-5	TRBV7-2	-	TGTGCCAGCAGCCCGGACGGCATTCGGAATCAGCCCCAGCATTTT	CASSPDGIRNQPQHF
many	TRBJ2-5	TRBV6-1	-	TGTGCCACCAATACTGGTGACAGCCAAGAGACCCAGTACTTC	CATNTGDSQETQYF
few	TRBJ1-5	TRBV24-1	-	TGTGCCACCAGTGACCCAACAGGGTCCAATCAGCCCCAGCATTTT	CATSDPTGSNQPQHF
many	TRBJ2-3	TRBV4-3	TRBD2	TGCGCCAGCAGCCAAGACTGGGCTAGCGGGGATACGCAGTATTTT	CASSQDWASGDTQYF
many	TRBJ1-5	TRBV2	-	TGTGCCAGCAGTGAGGCGAAATATAGCAATCAGCCCCAGCATTTT	CASSEAKYSNQPQHF
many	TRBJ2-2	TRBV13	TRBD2	TGTGCCAGCAAACTAGCGGGAGTGTCTAGAACCGGGGAGCTGTTTTTT	CASKLAGVSRTGELFF
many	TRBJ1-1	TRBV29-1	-	TGCAGCGTTGCTACCGGGCGGGACACTGAAGCTTTCTTT	CSVATGRDTEAFF
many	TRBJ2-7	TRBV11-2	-	TGTGCCAGCAGCTTAGATGGCGCTAGTAGCGAGCAGTACTTC	CASSLDGASSEQYF
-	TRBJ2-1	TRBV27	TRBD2	TGTGCCAGTGCTCCGGGACTAGCGGGGAATGAGCAGTTCTTC	CASAPGLAGNEQFF
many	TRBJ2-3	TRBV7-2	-	TGTGCCAGCCTGGGGGCGGGAGTACGGACAGATACGCAGTATTTT	CASLGAGVRTDTQYF
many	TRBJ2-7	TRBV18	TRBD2	TGTGCCAGCTCACCAAATCCCATCGGCGCGGGAGTCGGTGAGCAGTACTTC	CASSPNPIGAGVGEQYF
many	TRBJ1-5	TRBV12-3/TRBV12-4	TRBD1	TGTGCCAGCAGTTGGAGGACAGGGGGCAATCAGCCCCAGCATTTT	CASSWRTGGNQPQHF
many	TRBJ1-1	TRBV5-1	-	TGCGCCAGCAGCTTTCGACGGCCCCTAATGAACACTGAAGCTTTCTTT	CASSFRRPLMNTEAFF
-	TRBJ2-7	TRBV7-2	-	TGTGCCAGCAGCGCCCAGACAAACCTCGAGCAGTACTTC	CASSAQTNLEQYF
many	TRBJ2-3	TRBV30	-	TGTGCCTGGAGTGATCAAGGAAATACGCAGTATTTT	CAWSDQGNTQYF
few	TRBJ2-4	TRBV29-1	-	TGCAGCGTTCGGGACCTCGACTTATTCTTAGCCAAAAACATTCAGTACTTC	CSVRDLDLFLAKNIQYF
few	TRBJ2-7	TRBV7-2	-	TGTGCCAGCAGAGATGAGGGGGGGGGCTACGAGCAGTACTTC	CASRDEGGGYEQYF
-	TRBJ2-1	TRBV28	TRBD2	TGTGCCAGCAGTTTCTCACTAGCGGGGGGGTACAATGAGCAGTTCTTC	CASSFSLAGGYNEQFF
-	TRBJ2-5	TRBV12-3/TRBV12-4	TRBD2	TGTGCCAGCAGGTTCTCTAGCGGGAGGGGACAAGAGACCCAGTACTTC	CASRFSSGRGQETQYF
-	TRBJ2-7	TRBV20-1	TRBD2	TGCAGTGCTAGTGAGCCTAGCGGGAGTTCTTACAATGAGCAGTACTTC	CSASEPSGSSYNEQYF
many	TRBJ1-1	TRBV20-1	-	TGCAGTGTCGGTGAAGCTTTCTTT	CSVGEAFF
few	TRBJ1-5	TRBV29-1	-	TGCAGCGGACCCTCCCCCCCGGGGCCCCAGCATTTT	CSGPSPPGPQHF
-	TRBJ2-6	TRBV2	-	TGTGCCAGCCGGCGCTCTGGGGCCAACGTCCTGACTTTC	CASRRSGANVLTF
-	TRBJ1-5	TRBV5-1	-	TGCGCCAGCAGCTTGGGGTTCAGGACCGAGGGTCAGCCCCAGCATTTT	CASSLGFRTEGQPQHF
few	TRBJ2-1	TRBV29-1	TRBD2	TGCAGGGTGGGGGGGGGGAATGAGCAGTTCTTC	CRVGGGNEQFF
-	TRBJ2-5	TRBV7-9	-	TGTGCCAGCAGCTTACCGCCTAGAAACAGGGACCAGAACCAAGAGACCCAGTACTTC	CASSLPPRNRDQNQETQYF
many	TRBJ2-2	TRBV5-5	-	TGTGCCAGCAGCTTGGCGACACTGAACACCGGGGAGCTGTTTTTT	CASSLATLNTGELFF
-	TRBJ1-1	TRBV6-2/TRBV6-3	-	TGTGCCAGCATCCCTCGCGGAGGCTCCGAAATGAACACTGAAGCTTTCTTT	CASIPRGGSEMNTEAFF
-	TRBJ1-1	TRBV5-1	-	TGCGCCAGCAGCTTGGGGACAAAGTATGAAGCTTTCTTT	CASSLGTKYEAFF
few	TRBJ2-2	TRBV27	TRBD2	TGTGCCAGCAGACGTAGCGGGAGGAACGGGGAGCTGTTTTTT	CASRRSGRNGELFF
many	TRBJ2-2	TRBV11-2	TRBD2	TGTGCCAGCAGCCGGCGGGAGGCCGGGGGGGAGCTGTTTTTT	CASSRREAGGELFF
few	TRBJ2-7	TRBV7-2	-	TGTGCCAGCAGCTTATTAACGGGAGTTGAGGAGCAGTACTTC	CASSLLTGVEEQYF
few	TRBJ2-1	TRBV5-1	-	TGCGCCAGCAGCTTGGAAACAGGGAATCGGCATGAGCAGTTCTTC	CASSLETGNRHEQFF
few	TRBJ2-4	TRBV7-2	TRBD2	TGTGCCAGCAGCTTACTGCGGGAGGTGAACATTCAGTACTTC	CASSLLREVNIQYF
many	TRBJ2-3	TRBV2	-	TGTGCCAGCCAGGGGCCTACAGGGAACACAGATACGCAGTATTTT	CASQGPTGNTDTQYF
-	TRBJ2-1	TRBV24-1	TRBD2	TGTGCCACCAGTGAGGAAGGGACTACGGAACCCAGCGAGCAGTTCTTC	CATSEEGTTEPSEQFF
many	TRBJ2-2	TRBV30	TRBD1	TGTGCCTGGAGCGGACAGGGGCTGAACACCGGGGAGCTGTTTTTT	CAWSGQGLNTGELFF
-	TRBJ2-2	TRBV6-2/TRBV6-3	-	TGTGCCAGCGTTGGGACTTTCGCTTGGGAGCTGTTTTTT	CASVGTFAWELFF
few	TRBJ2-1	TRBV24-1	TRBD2	TGTGCCACCAGTAAAAGCGGGAGTGGGATAGGTGAGCAGTTCTTC	CATSKSGSGIGEQFF
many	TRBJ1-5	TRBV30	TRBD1	TGTGCCTGGAGTTCCGGGACAGGGAATCAGCCCCAGCATTTT	CAWSSGTGNQPQHF
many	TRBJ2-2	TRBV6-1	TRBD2	TGTGCCAGCAGTACTACCGGGACTAGCGGTAGTGAGCTGTTTTTT	CASSTTGTSGSELFF
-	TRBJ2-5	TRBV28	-	TGTGCCAGCAGCCTTATAGCGGAGACCCAGTACTTC	CASSLIAETQYF
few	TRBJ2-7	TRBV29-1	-	TGCAGCGTTGAAGATGGAGGGACTGGGTACGAGCAGTACTTC	CSVEDGGTGYEQYF
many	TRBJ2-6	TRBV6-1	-	TGTGCCAGCAGTCACAGGGACTCTGGGGCCAACGTCCTGACTTTC	CASSHRDSGANVLTF
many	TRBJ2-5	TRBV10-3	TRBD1	TGTGCCATCAGGGGACAGGGCGAGTACCAAGAGACCCAGTACTTC	CAIRGQGEYQETQYF
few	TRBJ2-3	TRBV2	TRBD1	TGTGCCAGCAGTGAAGGGACAGGGGCCTCAGATACGCAGTATTTT	CASSEGTGASDTQYF
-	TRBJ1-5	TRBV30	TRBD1	TGTGCCTGGGCGGGACAGGGGGGGTCGCCCCAGCATTTT	CAWAGQGGSPQHF
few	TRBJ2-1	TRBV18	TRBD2	TGTGCCAGCTCACCACTAAGCGGGATTCCTGAGCAGTTCTTC	CASSPLSGIPEQFF
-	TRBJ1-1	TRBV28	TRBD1	TGTGCCAGCAGTCCCATAGGACAGGGGAACACTGAAGCTTTCTTT	CASSPIGQGNTEAFF
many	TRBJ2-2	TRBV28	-	TGTGCCAGCATGGTGGCCGGGGAGCTGTTTTTT	CASMVAGELFF
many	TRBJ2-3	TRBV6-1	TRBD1	TGTGCCAGCACCGACGGGGCCAGGGGGCTAACAGATACGCAGTATTTT	CASTDGARGLTDTQYF
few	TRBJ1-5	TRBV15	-	TGTGCCACCAGCAGAGCACAGGGCTGGGATCAGCCCCAGCATTTT	CATSRAQGWDQPQHF
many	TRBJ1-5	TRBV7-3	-	TGTGCCAGCAGACCCCAGCCCCAGCATTTT	CASRPQPQHF
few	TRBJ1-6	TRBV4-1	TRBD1	TGCGCCAGCAGCCAAGTGATGGCAGGGGGAAATTCACCCCTCCACTTT	CASSQVMAGGNSPLHF